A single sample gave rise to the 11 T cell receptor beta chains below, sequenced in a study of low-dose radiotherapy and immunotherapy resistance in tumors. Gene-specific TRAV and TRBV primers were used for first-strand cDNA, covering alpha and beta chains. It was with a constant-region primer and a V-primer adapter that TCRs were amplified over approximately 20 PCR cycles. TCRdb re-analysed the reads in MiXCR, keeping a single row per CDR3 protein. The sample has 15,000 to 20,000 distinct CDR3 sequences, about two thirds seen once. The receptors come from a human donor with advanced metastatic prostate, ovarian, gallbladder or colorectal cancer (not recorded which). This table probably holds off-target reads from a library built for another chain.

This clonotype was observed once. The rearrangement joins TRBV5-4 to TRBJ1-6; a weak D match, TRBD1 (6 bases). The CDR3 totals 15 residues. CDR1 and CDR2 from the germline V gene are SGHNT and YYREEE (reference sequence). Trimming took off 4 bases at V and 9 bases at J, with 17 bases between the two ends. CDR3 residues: CASSGSGARSSPLHF. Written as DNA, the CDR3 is TGTGCCAGCAGCGGGTCGGGGGCTCGAAGTTCACCCCTCCACTTT.

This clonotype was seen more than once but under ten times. This CDR3 reads CASSQQGEINQPQHF. The CDR3 region has the DNA TGTGCCAGCAGTCAACAGGGGGAAATCAATCAGCCCCAGCATTTT. The genes are TRBV28 and TRBJ1-5, with 8 bases matching TRBD1. The CDR3 sequence is 15 residues long. The junction had 6 bases not matched to a gene; V was cut back by 5 bases and J by 3 bases. Germline CDR1 and CDR2: MDHEN and SYDVKM.

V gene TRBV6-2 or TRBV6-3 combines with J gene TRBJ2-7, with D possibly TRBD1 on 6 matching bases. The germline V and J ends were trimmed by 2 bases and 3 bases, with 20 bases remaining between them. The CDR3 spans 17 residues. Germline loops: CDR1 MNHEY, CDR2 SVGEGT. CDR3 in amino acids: CASSYLRGQTRRYEQYF. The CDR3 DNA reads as TGTGCCAGCAGTTACCTCAGAGGACAGACGAGGCGCTACGAGCAGTACTTC.

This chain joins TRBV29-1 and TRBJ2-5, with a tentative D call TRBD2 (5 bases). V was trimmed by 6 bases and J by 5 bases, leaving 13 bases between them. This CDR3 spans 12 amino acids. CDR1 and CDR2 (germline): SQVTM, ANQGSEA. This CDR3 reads CSVADLVETQYF. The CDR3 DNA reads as TGCAGCGTAGCGGACTTGGTTGAGACCCAGTACTTC. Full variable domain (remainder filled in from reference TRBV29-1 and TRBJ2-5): SAVISQKPSRDICQRGTSLTIQCQVDSQVTMMFWYRQQPGQSLTLIATANQGSEATYESGFVIDKFPISRPNLTFSTLTVSNMSPEDSSIYLCSVADLVETQYFGPGTRLLVL.

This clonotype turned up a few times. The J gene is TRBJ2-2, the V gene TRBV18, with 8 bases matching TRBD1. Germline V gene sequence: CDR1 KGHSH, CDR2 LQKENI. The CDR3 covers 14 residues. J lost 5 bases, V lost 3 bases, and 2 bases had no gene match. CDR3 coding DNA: TGTGCCAGCTCACCCCGACAGGGGACCGGGGAGCTGTTTTTT. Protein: CASSPRQGTGELFF.

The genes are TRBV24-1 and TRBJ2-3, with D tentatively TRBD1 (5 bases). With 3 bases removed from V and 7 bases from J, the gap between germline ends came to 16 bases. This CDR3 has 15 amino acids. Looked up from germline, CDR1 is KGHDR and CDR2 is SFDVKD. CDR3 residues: CATSDPDSHLHTQYF. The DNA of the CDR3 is TGTGCCACCAGTGATCCAGACAGTCATTTGCATACGCAGTATTTT.

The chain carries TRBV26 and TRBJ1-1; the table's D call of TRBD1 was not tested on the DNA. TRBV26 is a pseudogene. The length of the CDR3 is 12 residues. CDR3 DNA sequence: TGTGCCAGCACGACAGTGAACACTGAAGCTTTCTTT. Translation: CASTTVNTEAFF.

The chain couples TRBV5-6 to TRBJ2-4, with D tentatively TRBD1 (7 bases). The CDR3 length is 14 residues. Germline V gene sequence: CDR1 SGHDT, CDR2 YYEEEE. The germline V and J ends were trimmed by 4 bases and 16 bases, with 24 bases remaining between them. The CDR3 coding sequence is TGTGCCAGCAGCACTCCGCGACAGGGACTTTTGCCTTACTTC. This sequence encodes CASSTPRQGLLPYF.

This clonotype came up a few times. The CDR3 spells CASNRGGDTEAFF. In DNA, the CDR3 is TGTGCCAGCAACAGGGGAGGAGACACTGAAGCTTTCTTT. This chain connects TRBV28 to TRBJ1-1; 7 bases agree with TRBD1. Trimming took 7 bases from V and 3 from J; bases not matched to a gene: 5. Germline V gene data show CDR1 as MDHEN and CDR2 as SYDVKM. The CDR3 consists of 13 residues.

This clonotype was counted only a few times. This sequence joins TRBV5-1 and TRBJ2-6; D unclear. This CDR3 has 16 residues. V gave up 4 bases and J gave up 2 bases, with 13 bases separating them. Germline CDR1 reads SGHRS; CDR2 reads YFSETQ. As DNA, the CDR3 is TGCGCCAGCAGCCGCTCCGGTTCTGCTGGGGCCAACGTCCTGACTTTC. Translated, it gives CASSRSGSAGANVLTF.

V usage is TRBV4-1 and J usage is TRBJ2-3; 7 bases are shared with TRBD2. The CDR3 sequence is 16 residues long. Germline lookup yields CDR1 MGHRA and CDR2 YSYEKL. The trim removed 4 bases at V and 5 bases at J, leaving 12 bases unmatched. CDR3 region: CASSPGRGGGRDTQYF. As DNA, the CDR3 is TGCGCCAGCAGCCCCGGTCGGGGCGGGGGTAGAGATACGCAGTATTTT.